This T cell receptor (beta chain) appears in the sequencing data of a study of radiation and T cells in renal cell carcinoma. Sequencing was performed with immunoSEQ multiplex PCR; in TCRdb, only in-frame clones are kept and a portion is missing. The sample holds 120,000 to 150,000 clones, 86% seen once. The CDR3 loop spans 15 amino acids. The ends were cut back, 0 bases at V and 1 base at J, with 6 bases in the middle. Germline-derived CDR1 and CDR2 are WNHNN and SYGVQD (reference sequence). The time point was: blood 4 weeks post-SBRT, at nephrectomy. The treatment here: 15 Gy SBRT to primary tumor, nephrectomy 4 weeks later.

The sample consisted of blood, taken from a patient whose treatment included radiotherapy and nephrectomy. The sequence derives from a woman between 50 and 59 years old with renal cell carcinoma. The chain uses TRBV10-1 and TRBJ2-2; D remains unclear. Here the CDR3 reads CASSESKGNTGELFF. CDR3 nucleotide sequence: TGCGCCAGCAGTGAGTCGAAAGGGAACACCGGGGAGCTGTTTTTT.